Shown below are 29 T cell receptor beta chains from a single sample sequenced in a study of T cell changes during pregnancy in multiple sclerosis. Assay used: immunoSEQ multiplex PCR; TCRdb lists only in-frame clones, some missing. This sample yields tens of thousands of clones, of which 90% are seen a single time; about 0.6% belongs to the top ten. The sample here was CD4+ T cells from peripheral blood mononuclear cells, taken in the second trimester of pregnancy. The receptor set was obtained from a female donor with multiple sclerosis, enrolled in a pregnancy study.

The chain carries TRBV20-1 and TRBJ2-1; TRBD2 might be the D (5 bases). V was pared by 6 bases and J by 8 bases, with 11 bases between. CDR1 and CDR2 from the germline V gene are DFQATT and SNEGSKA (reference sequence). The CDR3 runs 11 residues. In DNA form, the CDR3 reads TGCAGTGCCCTCGACTATTATGAGCAGTTCTTC. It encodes CSALDYYEQFF.

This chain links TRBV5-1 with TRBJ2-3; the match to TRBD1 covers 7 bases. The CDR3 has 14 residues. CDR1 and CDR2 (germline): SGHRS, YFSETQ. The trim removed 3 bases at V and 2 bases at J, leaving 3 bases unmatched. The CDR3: CASSSGQHTDTQYF. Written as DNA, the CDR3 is TGCGCCAGCAGCTCGGGACAGCACACAGATACGCAGTATTTT.

The CDR3 sequence is CASSQDGGGDRVYEQYF. The CDR3 region has the DNA TGCGCCAGCAGCCAAGATGGAGGGGGGGACAGGGTCTACGAGCAGTACTTC. V is TRBV4-3 and J is TRBJ2-7; 9 bases agree with TRBD1. Per the germline V gene, CDR1 is LGHNA and CDR2 is YSLEER. The CDR3 totals 17 residues. The J segment lost 3 bases and the V segment lost 0 bases, leaving 9 bases of the junction unmatched.

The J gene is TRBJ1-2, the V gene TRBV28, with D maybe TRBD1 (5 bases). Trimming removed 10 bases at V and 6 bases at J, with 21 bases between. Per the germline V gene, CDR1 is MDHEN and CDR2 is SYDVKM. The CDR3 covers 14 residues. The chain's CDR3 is CAIQISQWGDGYTF. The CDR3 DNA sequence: TGTGCCATCCAAATTTCGCAGTGGGGCGATGGCTACACCTTC.

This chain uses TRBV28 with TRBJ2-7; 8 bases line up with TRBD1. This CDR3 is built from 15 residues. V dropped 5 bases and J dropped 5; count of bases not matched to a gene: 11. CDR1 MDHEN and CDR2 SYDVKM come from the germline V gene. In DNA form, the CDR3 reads TGTGCCAGCAGTGCATCCGGGACAGGTTTGAACGAGCAGTACTTC. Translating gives CASSASGTGLNEQYF.

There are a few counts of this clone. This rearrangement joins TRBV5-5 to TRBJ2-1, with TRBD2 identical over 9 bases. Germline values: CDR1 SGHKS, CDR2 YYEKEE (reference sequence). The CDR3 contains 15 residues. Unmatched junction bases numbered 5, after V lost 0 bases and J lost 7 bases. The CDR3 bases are TGTGCCAGCAGCTTGGTTGGGGCGGGAGGGAATGAGCAGTTCTTC. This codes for CASSLVGAGGNEQFF.

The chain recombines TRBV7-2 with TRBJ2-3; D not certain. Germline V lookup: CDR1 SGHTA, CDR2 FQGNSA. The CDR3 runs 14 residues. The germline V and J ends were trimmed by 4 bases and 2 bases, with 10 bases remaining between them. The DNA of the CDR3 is TGTGCCAGCAGCTCTAATATCAACACAGATACGCAGTATTTT. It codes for CASSSNINTDTQYF. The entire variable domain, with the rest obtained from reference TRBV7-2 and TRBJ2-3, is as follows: GAGVSQSPSNKVTEKGKDVELRCDPISGHTALYWYRQSLGQGLEFLIYFQGNSAPDKSGLPSDRFSAERTGGSVSTLTIQRTQQEDSAVYLCASSSNINTDTQYFGPGTRLTVL.

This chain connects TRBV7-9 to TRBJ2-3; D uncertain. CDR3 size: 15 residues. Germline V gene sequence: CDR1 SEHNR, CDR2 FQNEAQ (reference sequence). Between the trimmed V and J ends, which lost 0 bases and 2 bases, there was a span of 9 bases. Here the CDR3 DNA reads TGTGCCAGCAGCTTAGCTGGCATAATCACAGATACGCAGTATTTT. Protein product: CASSLAGIITDTQYF.

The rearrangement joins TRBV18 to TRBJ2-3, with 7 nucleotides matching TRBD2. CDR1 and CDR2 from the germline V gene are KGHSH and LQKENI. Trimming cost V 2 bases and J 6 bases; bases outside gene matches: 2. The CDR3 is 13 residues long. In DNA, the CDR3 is TGTGCCAGCTCACCAAGCGGGATGGATACGCAGTATTTT. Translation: CASSPSGMDTQYF.

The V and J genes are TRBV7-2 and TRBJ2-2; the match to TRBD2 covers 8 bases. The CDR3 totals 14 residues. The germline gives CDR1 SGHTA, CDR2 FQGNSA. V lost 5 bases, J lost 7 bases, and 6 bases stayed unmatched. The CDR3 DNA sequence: TGTGCCAGCAGCGGTAGCGGGATGGGCGGGGAGCTGTTTTTT. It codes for CASSGSGMGGELFF.

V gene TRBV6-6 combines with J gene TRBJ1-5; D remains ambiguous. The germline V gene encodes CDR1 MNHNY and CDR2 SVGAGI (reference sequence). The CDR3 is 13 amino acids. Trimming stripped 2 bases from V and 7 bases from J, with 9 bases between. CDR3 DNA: TGTGCCAGCAGTTACGAGGGCGGCCAGCCCCAGCATTTT. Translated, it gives CASSYEGGQPQHF.

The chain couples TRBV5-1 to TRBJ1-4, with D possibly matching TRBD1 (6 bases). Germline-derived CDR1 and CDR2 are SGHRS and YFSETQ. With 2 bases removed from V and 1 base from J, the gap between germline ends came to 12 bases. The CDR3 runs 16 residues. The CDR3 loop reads CASSFGQQGTNEKLFF. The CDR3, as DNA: TGCGCCAGCAGCTTCGGCCAACAGGGAACTAATGAAAAACTGTTTTTT.

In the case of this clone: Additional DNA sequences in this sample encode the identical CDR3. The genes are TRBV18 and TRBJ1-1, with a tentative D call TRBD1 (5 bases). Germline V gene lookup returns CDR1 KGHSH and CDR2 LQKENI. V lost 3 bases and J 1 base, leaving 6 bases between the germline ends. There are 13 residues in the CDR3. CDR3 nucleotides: TGTGCCAGCTCACCCACAGGGAACACTGAAGCTTTCTTT. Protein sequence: CASSPTGNTEAFF. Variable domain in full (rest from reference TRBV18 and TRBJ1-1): NAGVMQNPRHLVRRRGQEARLRCSPMKGHSHVYWYRQLPEEGLKFMVYLQKENIIDESGMPKERFSAEFPKEGPSILRIQQVVRGDSAAYFCASSPTGNTEAFFGQGTRLTVV.

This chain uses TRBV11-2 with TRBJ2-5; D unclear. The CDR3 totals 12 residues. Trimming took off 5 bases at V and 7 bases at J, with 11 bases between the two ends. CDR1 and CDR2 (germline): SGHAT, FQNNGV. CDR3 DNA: TGTGCCAGCAGCCCACCTAGTCCGACCCAGTACTTC. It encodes CASSPPSPTQYF. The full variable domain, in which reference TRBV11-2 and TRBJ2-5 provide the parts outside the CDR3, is EAGVAQSPRYKIIEKRQSVAFWCNPISGHATLYWYQQILGQGPKLLIQFQNNGVVDDSQLPKDRFSAERLKGVDSTLKIQPAKLEDSAVYLCASSPPSPTQYFGPGTRLLVL.

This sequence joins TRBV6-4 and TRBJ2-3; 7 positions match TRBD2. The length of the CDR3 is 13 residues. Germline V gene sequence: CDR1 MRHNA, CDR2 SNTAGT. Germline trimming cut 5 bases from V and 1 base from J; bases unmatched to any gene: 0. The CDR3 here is CASSSGGTDTQYF. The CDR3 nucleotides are TGTGCCAGCAGTAGCGGGGGCACAGATACGCAGTATTTT.

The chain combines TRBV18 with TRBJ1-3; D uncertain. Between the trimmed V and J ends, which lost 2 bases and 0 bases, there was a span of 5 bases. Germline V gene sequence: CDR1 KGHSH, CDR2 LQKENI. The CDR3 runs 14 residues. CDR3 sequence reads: CASSPGSSGNTIYF. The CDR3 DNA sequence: TGTGCCAGCTCACCAGGGAGCTCTGGAAACACCATATATTTT.

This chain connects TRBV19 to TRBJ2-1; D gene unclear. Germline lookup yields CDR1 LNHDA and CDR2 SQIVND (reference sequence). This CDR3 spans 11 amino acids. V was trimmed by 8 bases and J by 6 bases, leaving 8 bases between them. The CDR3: CASARFNEQFF. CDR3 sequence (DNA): TGTGCCAGTGCTCGGTTCAATGAGCAGTTCTTC.

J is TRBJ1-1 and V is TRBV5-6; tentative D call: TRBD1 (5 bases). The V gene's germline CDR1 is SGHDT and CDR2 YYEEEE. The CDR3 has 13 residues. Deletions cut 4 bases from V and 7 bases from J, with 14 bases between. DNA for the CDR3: TGTGCCAGCAGCGGGTCAGGGCGTGGTGAAGCTTTCTTT. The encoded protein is CASSGSGRGEAFF.

CDR3 residues: CASSLTGDSNQPQHF. CDR3 DNA: TGTGCCAGCTCACTTACAGGGGATAGCAATCAGCCCCAGCATTTT. V usage is TRBV18 and J usage is TRBJ1-5; 7 bases are a match to TRBD1. CDR1 and CDR2 from the germline V gene are KGHSH and LQKENI. CDR3 length equals 15 residues. V shed 4 bases and J 0 bases; nucleotides not matched to a gene: 3.

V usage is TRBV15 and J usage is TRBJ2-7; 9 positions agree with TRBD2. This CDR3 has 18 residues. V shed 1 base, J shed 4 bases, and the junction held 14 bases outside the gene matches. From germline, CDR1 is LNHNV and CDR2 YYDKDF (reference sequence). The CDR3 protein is CATSRGRGGRALVYEQYF. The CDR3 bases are TGTGCCACCAGCAGAGGTAGGGGCGGGAGGGCCCTCGTATACGAGCAGTACTTC.

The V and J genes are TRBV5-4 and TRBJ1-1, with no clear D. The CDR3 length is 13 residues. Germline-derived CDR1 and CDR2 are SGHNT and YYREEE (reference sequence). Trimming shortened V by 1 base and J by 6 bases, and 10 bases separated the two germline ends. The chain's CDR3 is CASSLPRDAEAFF. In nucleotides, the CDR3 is TGTGCCAGCAGCTTGCCGCGGGATGCTGAAGCTTTCTTT. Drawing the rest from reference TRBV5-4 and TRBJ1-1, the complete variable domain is ETGVTQSPTHLIKTRGQQVTLRCSSQSGHNTVSWYQQALGQGPQFIFQYYREEENGRGNFPPRFSGLQFPNYSSELNVNALELDDSALYLCASSLPRDAEAFFGQGTRLTVV.

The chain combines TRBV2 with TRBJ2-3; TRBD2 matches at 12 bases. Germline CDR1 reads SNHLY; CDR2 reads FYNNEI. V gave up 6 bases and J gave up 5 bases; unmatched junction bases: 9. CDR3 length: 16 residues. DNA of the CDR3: TGTGCCAGCAGGAAGACTAGCGGGAGCTCAAAAGATACGCAGTATTTT. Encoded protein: CASRKTSGSSKDTQYF.

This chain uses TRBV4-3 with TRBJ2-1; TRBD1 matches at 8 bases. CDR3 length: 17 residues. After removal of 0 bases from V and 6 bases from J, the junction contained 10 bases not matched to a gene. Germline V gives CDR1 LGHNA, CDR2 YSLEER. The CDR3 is CASSQDLTQGARNEQFF. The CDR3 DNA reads TGCGCCAGCAGCCAAGATCTGACGCAGGGGGCGCGCAATGAGCAGTTCTTC.

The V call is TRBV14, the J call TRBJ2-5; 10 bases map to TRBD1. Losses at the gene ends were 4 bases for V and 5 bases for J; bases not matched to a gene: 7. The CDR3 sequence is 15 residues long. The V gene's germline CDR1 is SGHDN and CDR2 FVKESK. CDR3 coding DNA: TGTGCCAGCAGCCTCAGACAGGGGGCGAGGGAGACCCAGTACTTC. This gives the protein CASSLRQGARETQYF.

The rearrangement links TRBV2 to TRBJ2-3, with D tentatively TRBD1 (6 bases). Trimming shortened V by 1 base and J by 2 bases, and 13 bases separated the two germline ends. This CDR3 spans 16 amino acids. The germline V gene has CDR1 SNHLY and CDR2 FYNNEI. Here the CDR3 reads CASSEGTGSLTDTQYF. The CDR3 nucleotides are TGTGCCAGCAGTGAAGGCACAGGGTCCCTCACAGATACGCAGTATTTT.

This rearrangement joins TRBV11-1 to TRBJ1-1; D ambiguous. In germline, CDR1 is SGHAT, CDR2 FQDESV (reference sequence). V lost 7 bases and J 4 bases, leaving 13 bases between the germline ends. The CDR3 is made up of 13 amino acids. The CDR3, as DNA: TGTGCCAGCAACCGAGACTTGACCACTGAAGCTTTCTTT. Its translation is CASNRDLTTEAFF.

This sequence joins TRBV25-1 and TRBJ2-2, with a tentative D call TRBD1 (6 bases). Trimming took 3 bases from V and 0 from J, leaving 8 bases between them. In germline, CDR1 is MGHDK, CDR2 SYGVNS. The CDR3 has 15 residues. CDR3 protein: CASSDRGTNTGELFF. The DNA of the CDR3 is TGTGCCAGCAGTGACAGGGGCACGAACACCGGGGAGCTGTTTTTT.

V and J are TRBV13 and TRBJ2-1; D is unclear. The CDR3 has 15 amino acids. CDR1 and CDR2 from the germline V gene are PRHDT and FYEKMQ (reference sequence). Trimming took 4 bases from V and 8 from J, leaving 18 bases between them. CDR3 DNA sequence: TGTGCCAGCAGCTCACCTACCCTCCCGAACCATGAGCAGTTCTTC. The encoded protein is CASSSPTLPNHEQFF.

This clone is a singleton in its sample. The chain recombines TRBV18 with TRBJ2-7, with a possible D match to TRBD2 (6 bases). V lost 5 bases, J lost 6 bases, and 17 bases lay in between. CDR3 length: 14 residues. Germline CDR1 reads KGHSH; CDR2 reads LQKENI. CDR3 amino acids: CASSTIRREGEQYF. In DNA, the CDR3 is TGTGCCAGCTCAACTATAAGGAGGGAAGGCGAGCAGTACTTC.